What follows is one TCR beta chain and its context. Its antigen remains unidentified. No qualities accompany the bases; no much larger clone lies one base away. The sample originates from a study of OX40 agonist ivuxolimab in advanced cancers. About the full investigation: Ivuxolimab was an agonistic, fully human IgG2 monoclonal antibody directed against OX40 (CD134), a costimulatory receptor. Intravenous ivuxolimab was administered to patients every 2 weeks at six dose levels: 0.01, 0.1, 0.3, 1.5, 3 and 10 mg/kg. Of the approximately 54 patients in dose escalation, approximately 20 had hepatocellular carcinoma, about 15 had melanoma, 9 had renal cell carcinoma and 9 had head and neck cancer. In the dose-escalation cohort, 65% to 85% of patients were male, and the mean age was roughly 56 years with a range of roughly 23 to 79. Prior anti-PD-1, anti-PD-L1 or anti-CTLA-4 therapy was permitted, and checkpoint inhibitors had been received by less than 45% of dose-escalation patients. Partial responses occurred in three dose-escalation patients: two with cutaneous melanoma and one with hepatocellular carcinoma. The purpose of peripheral TCRbeta sequencing was to test whether ivuxolimab changed TCR sequence diversity and led to clonal T-cell expansion. The paper describes the monotherapy dose-escalation part (N of about 47 patients) of the phase I trial of ivuxolimab.

The trial excluded patients who had a history of autoimmune disease or who were on systemic immunosuppression. Peripheral blood for TCR sequencing was collected from all dose cohorts at baseline, on cycle 4 day 1, and on cycle 7 day 1. The samples were drawn from a first-in-human, open-label, multicenter phase I dose-escalation trial of ivuxolimab. Adults with locally advanced or metastatic melanoma, renal cell carcinoma, hepatocellular carcinoma or head and neck squamous cell carcinoma were enrolled in the trial. Before TCR sequencing, CD4+ T cells and CD8+ T cells from peripheral blood were sorted into separate populations. The germline V gene sets CDR1 to MNHNS and CDR2 to SASEGT. The CDR3 contains 14 residues, cysteine and phenylalanine counted. The DNA shown is the 42-base CDR3, in frame from base 1. V sheds 6 bases and J sheds 2 bases, leaving 10 bases between their ends. The study at large found these results: Antigen specificity was not determined for the clonally expanded peripheral T cells. In the 0.1-3.0 mg/kg groups, partial responders had among the lowest normalized peripheral clonal expansion, particularly in CD8+ T cells. Low levels of normalized T-cell clonal expansion were also seen in some patients who did not respond. After ivuxolimab, more expanded clones were found on average in CD8+ T cells than in CD4+ T cells. At doses of 0.1 to 3.0 mg/kg, clonal expansion of both CD4+ and CD8+ T cells in blood was seen between baseline and week 6.

For sequencing of the TCRbeta CDR3 region, genomic DNA was extracted from the sorted cells. The immunoSEQ Assay was used for sequencing of TCRbeta CDR3 regions. The clones in this table, taken by TCRdb from immuneACCESS, are in-frame only. Not every clone is retained; where verified, under half of the shortfall comes from an unresolved V gene, and the cause of the rest is unknown. The sample records some 59,000 clones, almost 90% of which are singletons. Clones ranked in the top ten supply about 5% of the sample. The origin of this receptor is an adult with an advanced solid tumor such as melanoma, head and neck, liver or kidney cancer. This chain is built from TRBV6-1 and TRBJ2-2; a tentative D call is TRBD2 (6 bases match). Sequenced here: CD4+ or CD8+ T cells sorted from blood, sampled in a trial of the OX40 agonist ivuxolimab. The DNA is as follows: TGTGCCAGCAGGGTCGGGAGCAACACCGGGGAGCTGTTTTTT. Translated, this gives CASRVGSNTGELFF.